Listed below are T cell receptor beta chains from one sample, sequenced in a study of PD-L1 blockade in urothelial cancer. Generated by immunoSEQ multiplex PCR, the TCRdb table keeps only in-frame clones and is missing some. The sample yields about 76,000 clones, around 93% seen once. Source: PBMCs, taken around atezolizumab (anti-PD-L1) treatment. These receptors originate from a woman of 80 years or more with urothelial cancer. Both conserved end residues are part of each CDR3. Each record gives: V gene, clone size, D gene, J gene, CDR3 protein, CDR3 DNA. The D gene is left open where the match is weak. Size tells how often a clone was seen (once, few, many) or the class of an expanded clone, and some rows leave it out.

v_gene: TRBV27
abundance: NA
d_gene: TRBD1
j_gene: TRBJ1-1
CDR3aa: CASRFTGGNTEAFF
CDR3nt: TGTGCCAGCAGGTTCACAGGGGGCAACACTGAAGCTTTCTTT

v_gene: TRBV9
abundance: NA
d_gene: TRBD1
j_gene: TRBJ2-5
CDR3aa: CASSAGQGFGETQYF
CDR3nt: TGTGCCAGCAGCGCGGGACAGGGGTTTGGGGAGACCCAGTACTTC

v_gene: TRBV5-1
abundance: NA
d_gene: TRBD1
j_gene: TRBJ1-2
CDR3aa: CASSLVGRGEDGYTF
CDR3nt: TGCGCCAGCAGCTTGGTTGGCAGGGGGGAAGATGGCTACACCTTC

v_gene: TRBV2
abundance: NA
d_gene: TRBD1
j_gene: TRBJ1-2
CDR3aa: CASSGDRANYGYTF
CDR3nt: TGTGCCAGCAGTGGGGACAGAGCTAACTATGGCTACACCTTC

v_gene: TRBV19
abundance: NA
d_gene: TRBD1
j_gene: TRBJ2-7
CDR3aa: CASSTDRAGEQYF
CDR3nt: TGTGCCAGTAGCACGGACAGGGCTGGCGAGCAGTACTTC

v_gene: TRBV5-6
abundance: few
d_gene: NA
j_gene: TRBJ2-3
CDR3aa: CASSLVADMLASTDTQYF
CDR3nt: TGTGCCAGCAGCTTGGTAGCTGATATGCTAGCGAGCACAGATACGCAGTATTTT

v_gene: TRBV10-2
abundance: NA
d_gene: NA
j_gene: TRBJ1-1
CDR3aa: CASTGGWGTEAFF
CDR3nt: TGCGCCAGCACCGGGGGTTGGGGCACTGAAGCTTTCTTT

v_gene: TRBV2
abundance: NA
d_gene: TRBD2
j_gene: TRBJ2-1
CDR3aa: CASSGLAGSSYNEQFF
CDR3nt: TGTGCCAGCAGTGGACTAGCGGGGAGCTCCTACAATGAGCAGTTCTTC

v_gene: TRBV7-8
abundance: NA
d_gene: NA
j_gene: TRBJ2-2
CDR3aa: CASSLGPGGELFF
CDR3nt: TGTGCCAGCAGCTTAGGCCCCGGCGGGGAGCTGTTTTTT

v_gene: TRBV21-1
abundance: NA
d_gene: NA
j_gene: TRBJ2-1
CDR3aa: CASRDLPPVPGGPRNEQFF
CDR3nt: TGTGCCAGCAGGGACCTCCCCCCGGTGCCGGGAGGCCCTAGGAATGAGCAGTTCTTC

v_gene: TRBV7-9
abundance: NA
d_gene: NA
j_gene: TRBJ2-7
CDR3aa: CASSPEGMSYEQYF
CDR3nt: TGTGCCAGCAGCCCGGAGGGTATGTCCTACGAGCAGTACTTC

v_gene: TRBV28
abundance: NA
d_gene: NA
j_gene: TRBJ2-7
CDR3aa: CASTVGSLRGQYF
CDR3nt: TGTGCCAGCACCGTCGGCAGTCTACGAGGGCAGTACTTC

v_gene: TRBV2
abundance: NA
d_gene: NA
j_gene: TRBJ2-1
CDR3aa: CATSSNEQFF
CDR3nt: TGTGCCACGTCGAGTAATGAGCAGTTCTTC

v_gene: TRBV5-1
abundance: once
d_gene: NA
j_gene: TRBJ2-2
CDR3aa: CASSPGTHTGELFF
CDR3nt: TGCGCCAGCAGCCCCGGGACACACACCGGGGAGCTGTTTTTT

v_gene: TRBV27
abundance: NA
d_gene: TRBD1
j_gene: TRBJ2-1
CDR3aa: CASRRGTGSYNEQFF
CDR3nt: TGTGCCAGCAGACGGGGGACAGGCTCCTACAATGAGCAGTTCTTC

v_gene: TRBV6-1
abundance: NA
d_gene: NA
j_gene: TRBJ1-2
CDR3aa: CASSEWGGSDGYTF
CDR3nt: TGTGCCAGCAGTGAATGGGGGGGCAGCGATGGCTACACCTTC

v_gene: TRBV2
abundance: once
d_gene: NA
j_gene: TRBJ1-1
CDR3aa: CASSGPGGTEAFF
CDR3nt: TGTGCCAGCAGTGGCCCGGGAGGCACTGAAGCTTTCTTT

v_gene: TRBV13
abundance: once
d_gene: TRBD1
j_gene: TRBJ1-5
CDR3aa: CASSQGTGGGNQPQHF
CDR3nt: TGTGCCAGCAGCCAAGGGACAGGGGGAGGCAATCAGCCCCAGCATTTT

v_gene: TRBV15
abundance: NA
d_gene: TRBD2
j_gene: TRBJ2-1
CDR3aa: CATSRRAGGSYNEQFF
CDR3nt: TGTGCCACCAGCAGGAGAGCGGGAGGGTCCTACAATGAGCAGTTCTTC

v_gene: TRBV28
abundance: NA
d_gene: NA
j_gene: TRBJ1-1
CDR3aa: CASSLLNTEAFF
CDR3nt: TGTGCCAGCAGTTTACTAAACACTGAAGCTTTCTTT

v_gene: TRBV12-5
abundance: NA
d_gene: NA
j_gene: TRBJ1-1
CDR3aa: CASAIQGYTEAFF
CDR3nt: TGTGCTAGTGCCATACAGGGATACACTGAAGCTTTCTTT

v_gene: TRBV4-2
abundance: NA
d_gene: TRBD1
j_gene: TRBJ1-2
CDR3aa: CASSQDAQGVYGYTF
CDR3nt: TGTGCCAGCAGCCAAGATGCACAGGGGGTCTATGGCTACACCTTC

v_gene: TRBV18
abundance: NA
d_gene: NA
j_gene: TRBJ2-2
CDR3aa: CASSPPGSRGTGELFF
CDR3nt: TGTGCCAGCTCACCCCCGGGAAGCAGGGGTACCGGGGAGCTGTTTTTT

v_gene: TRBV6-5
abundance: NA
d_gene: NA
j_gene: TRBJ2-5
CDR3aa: CASRVQGRETQYF
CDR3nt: TGTGCCAGCAGGGTACAGGGACGGGAGACCCAGTACTTC

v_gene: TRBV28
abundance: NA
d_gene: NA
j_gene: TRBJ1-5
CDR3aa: CASKLAGSSNQPQHF
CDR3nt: TGTGCCAGCAAATTGGCAGGGTCGAGTAATCAGCCCCAGCATTTT

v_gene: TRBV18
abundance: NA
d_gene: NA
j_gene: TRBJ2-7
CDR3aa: CASAPRRPYEQYF
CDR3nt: TGTGCCAGCGCCCCGAGGCGGCCCTACGAGCAGTACTTC

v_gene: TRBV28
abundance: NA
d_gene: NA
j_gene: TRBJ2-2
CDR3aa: CASSFSGNTGELFF
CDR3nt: TGTGCCAGCAGTTTTTCGGGGAACACCGGGGAGCTGTTTTTT

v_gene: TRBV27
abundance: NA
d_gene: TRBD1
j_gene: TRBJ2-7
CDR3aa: CASSSWGTGVYEQYF
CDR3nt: TGTGCCAGCAGTTCCTGGGGGACAGGGGTCTACGAGCAGTACTTC

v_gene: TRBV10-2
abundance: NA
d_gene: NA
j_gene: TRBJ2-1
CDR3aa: CASSDPLSSYNEQFF
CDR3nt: TGCGCCAGCAGTGATCCCCTGAGCTCCTACAATGAGCAGTTCTTC

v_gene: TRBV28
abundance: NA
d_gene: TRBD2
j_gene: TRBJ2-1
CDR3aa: CASSLLAGGFHNEQFF
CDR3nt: TGTGCCAGCAGCCTCCTAGCGGGAGGGTTCCACAATGAGCAGTTCTTC